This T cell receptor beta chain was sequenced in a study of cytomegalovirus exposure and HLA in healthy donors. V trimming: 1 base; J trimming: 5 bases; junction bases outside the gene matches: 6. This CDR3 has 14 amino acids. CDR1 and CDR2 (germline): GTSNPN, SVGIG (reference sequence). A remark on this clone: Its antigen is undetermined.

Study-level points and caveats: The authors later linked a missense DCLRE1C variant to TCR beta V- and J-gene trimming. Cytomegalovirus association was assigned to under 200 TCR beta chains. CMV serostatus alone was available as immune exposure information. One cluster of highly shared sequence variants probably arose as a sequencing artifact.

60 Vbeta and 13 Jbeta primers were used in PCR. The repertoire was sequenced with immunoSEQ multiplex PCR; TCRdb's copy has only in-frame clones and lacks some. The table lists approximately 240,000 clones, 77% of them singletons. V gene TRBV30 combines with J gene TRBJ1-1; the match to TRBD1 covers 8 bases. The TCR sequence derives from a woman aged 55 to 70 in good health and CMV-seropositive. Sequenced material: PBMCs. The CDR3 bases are TGTGCCTGGAGTGGGACAGGGCCTGGGACTGAAGCTTTCTTT. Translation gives CAWSGTGPGTEAFF. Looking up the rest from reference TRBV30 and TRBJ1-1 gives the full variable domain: SQTIHQWPATLVQPVGSPLSLECTVEGTSNPNLYWYRQAAGRGLQLLFYSVGIGQISSEVPQNLSASRPQDRQFILSSKKLLLSDSGFYLCAWSGTGPGTEAFFGQGTRLTVV.